This T cell receptor beta chain was recorded in a study of patients and donors after allogeneic stem cell transplantation. TCRdb re-called the RT-PCR reads with MiXCR, one entry per CDR3 protein. The sample includes about 400,000 distinct CDR3 sequences, 16% of them seen just once. V was shortened by 1 base and J by 4 bases, with 13 bases between the two germline ends. Per germline, CDR1 SEHNR and CDR2 FQNEAQ (reference sequence). The CDR3 length is 15 residues. The sample comprised blood, either unsorted or a sorted T cell fraction (not recorded which). This sequence originates from a human donor who was either an allogeneic HSCT recipient or a stem cell or donor lymphocyte infusion donor (not recorded which). It is not recorded whose cells these are; they may come from a transplant donor. The chain recombines TRBV7-9 with TRBJ2-5; D is tentatively TRBD1 or TRBD2 (5 bases each). The CDR3: CASSLDAEGSETQYF. The CDR3 DNA follows: TGTGCCAGCAGCTTAGACGCCGAGGGGTCAGAGACCCAGTACTTC.